These 7 T cell receptor beta chains came from one sample sequenced in a study of T cell responses to AZD1222 COVID-19 vaccine. The data were produced by immunoSEQ multiplex PCR, yet TCRdb's version contains in-frame clones alone and is incomplete. The sample shows around 180,000 clones, around 88% of them seen only once. Sequencing was performed on peripheral blood, taken on day 0 of AZD1222 vaccination. These receptors all stem from an adult in good health.

This clone was seen a handful of times. This chain uses TRBV5-5 with TRBJ1-6; D is ambiguous. The CDR3 covers 12 residues. Germline V gene lookup returns CDR1 SGHKS and CDR2 YYEKEE (reference sequence). V was trimmed by 4 bases and J by 8 bases, leaving 7 bases between them. The CDR3 nucleotides are TGTGCCAGCAGCGGGCCCTATTCACCCCTCCACTTT. Translation gives CASSGPYSPLHF.

The genes are TRBV5-4 and TRBJ1-3, with no clear D. The V end lost 9 bases, the J end lost 2 bases, and 15 bases lay between the germline ends. This CDR3 contains 14 residues. Germline assignment: CDR1 SGHNT and CDR2 YYREEE (reference sequence). The CDR3 DNA reads as TGTGCCATCACCCCCCGGGCACCTGGAAACACCATATATTTT. It codes for CAITPRAPGNTIYF.

CDR3 in amino acids: CASSNTDRSANYGYTF. CDR3 in DNA: TGTGCCAGCAGTAACACCGACAGATCAGCTAACTATGGCTACACCTTC. This chain links TRBV5-5 with TRBJ1-2, with a possible D match to TRBD1 (5 bases). Germline-derived CDR1 and CDR2 are SGHKS and YYEKEE (reference sequence). This CDR3 contains 16 residues. V was cut by 5 bases and J by 0 bases, with 17 bases left in between.

The chain uses TRBV5-1 and TRBJ2-3; TRBD1 agrees at 12 bases. V shed 3 bases, J shed 1 base, and the junction held 12 bases outside the gene matches. CDR1 and CDR2 (germline): SGHRS, YFSETQ. The CDR3 spans 19 residues. In DNA form, the CDR3 reads TGCGCCAGCAGCTCCAGCCCTCCGGGACAGGGGGCCGGCACAGATACGCAGTATTTT. It yields the protein CASSSSPPGQGAGTDTQYF.

This clone appeared once. This rearrangement joins TRBV6-5 to TRBJ2-1; 10 bases are a match to TRBD2. Germline V CDR1 and CDR2: MNHEY, SVGAGI. There are 15 residues in the CDR3. Trimming took 6 bases from V and 5 from J; bases not matched to a gene: 7. CDR3 protein: CASRFASGGNNEQFF. The CDR3 region has the DNA TGTGCCAGCAGGTTCGCTAGCGGGGGTAACAATGAGCAGTTCTTC.

This clone has a single count. The DNA for the CDR3 is TGTGCCAGCAGCCAAGATCCAGGACAGGCCTCTACCTACGAGCAGTACTTC. Protein product: CASSQDPGQASTYEQYF. The chain links TRBV14 to TRBJ2-7; 7 bases match TRBD1. Per germline, CDR1 SGHDN and CDR2 FVKESK. Trimming took 0 bases from V and 2 from J; bases not matched to a gene: 10. CDR3 length: 17 residues. Based on the CDR3 plus reference TRBV14 and TRBJ2-7, the full variable domain is EAGVTQFPSHSVIEKGQTVTLRCDPISGHDNLYWYRRVMGKEIKFLLHFVKESKQDESGMPNNRFLAERTGGTYSTLKVQPAELEDSGVYFCASSQDPGQASTYEQYFGPGTRLTVT.

The chain is built from TRBV7-9 and TRBJ2-1, with 9 bases aligning to TRBD2. CDR1 is SEHNR and CDR2 is FQNEAQ in the germline V gene (reference sequence). The CDR3 sequence is 15 residues long. Trimming at V came to 4 bases and at J to 6 bases, leaving 7 bases not matched to a gene. In DNA form, the CDR3 reads TGTGCCAGCAGCTCGAGCGGGGGGATCACCAATGAGCAGTTCTTC. Translated, it gives CASSSSGGITNEQFF. The full variable domain, in which reference TRBV7-9 and TRBJ2-1 provide the parts outside the CDR3, is DTGVSQNPRHKITKRGQNVTFRCDPISEHNRLYWYRQTLGQGPEFLTYFQNEAQLEKSRLLSDRFSAERPKGSFSTLEIQRTEQGDSAMYLCASSSSGGITNEQFFGPGTRLTVL.